The present entry profiles one TCR beta chain with its context. The antigen is unknown. The sample belongs to a study of OX40 agonist ivuxolimab in advanced cancers. Study findings and constraints: The expanded peripheral T cells' antigen specificity was not determined.

Trimming took 1 base from V and 8 from J, leaving 12 bases between them. CDR1 SGHRS and CDR2 YFSETQ come from the germline V gene. This CDR3 contains 13 residues. Clones were read by immunoSEQ multiplex PCR, and TCRdb kept only the in-frame ones, dropping some. The repertoire holds 60,000 to 75,000 clones, approximately 80% seen once, with over 1.3% in the top ten. The V call is TRBV5-1, the J call TRBJ1-1; D call uncertain. The clonotype was recovered from an adult with an advanced solid tumor such as melanoma, head and neck, liver or kidney cancer. Specimen: CD4+ or CD8+ T cells sorted from blood, collected in a trial of the OX40 agonist ivuxolimab. The CDR3 DNA sequence: TGCGCCAGCAGCTTGCGTACAGAGGGCGAAGCTTTCTTT. This gives the protein CASSLRTEGEAFF.